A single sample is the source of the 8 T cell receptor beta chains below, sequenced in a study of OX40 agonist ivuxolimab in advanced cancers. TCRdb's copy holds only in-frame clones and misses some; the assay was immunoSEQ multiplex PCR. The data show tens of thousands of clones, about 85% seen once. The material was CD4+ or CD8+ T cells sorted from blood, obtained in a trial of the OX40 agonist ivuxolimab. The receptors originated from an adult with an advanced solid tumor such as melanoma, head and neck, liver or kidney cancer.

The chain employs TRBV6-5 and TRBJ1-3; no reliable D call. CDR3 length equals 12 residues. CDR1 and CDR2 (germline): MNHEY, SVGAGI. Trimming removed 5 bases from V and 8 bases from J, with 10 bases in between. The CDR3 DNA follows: TGTGCCAGCAGTACGCCAGCGGACACCATATATTTT. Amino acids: CASSTPADTIYF.

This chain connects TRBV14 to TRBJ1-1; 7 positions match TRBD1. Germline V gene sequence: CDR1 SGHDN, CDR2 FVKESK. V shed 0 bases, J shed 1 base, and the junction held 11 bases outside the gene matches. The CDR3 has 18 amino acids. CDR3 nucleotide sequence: TGTGCCAGCAGCCAAGATGGGCCCACGAGGACAGGGAACACTGAAGCTTTCTTT. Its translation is CASSQDGPTRTGNTEAFF.

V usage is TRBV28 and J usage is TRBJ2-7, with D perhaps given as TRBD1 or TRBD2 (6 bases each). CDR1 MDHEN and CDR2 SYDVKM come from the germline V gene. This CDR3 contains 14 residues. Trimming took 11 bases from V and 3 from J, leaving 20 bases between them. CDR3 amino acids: CAAKKGGTYYEQYF. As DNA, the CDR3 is TGTGCCGCGAAAAAAGGGGGGACCTACTACGAGCAGTACTTC.

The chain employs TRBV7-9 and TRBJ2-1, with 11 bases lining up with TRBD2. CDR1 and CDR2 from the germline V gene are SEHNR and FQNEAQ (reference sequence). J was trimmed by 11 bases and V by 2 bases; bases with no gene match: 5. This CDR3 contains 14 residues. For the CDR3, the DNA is TGTGCCAGCAGCTTAAGCCTAGCGGGGGGCAAGCAGTTCTTC. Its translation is CASSLSLAGGKQFF.

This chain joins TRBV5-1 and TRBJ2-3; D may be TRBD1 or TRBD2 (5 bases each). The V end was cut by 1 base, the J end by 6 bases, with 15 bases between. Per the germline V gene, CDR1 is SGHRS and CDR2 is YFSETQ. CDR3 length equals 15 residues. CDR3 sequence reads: CASSLKDKEGDTQYF. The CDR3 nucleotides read TGCGCCAGCAGCTTGAAGGACAAAGAGGGGGATACGCAGTATTTT.

The CDR3 protein is CASSPDRGEAFF. The CDR3, as DNA: TGTGCCAGCAGCCCCGACAGGGGAGAAGCTTTCTTT. The rearrangement uses TRBV11-1 and TRBJ1-1, with 8 bases fitting TRBD1. Germline CDR1 is SGHAT and CDR2 is FQDESV (reference sequence). The CDR3 consists of 12 residues. V was clipped by 5 bases and J by 8 bases; unmatched bases: 4.

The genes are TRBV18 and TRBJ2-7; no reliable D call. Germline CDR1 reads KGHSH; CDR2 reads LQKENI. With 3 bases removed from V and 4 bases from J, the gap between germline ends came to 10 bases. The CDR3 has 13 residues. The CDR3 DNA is TGTGCCAGCTCACCTAGTGCGTTATACGAGCAGTACTTC. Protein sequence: CASSPSALYEQYF.

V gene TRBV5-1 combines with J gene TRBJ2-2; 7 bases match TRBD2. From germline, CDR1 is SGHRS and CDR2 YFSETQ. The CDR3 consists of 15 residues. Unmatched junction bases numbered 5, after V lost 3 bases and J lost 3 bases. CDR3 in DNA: TGCGCCAGCAGCTCTCATGGGAGGGACACCGGGGAGCTGTTTTTT. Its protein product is CASSSHGRDTGELFF.